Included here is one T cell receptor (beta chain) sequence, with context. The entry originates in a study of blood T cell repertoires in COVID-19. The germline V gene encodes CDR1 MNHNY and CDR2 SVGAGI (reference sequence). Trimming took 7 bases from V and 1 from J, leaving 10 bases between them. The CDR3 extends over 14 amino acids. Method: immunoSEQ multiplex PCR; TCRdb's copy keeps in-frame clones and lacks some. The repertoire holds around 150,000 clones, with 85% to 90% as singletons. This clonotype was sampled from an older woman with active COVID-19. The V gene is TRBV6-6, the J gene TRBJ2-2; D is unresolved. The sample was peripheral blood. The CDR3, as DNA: TGTGCCAGCACCCTCACCGGGAACACCGGGGAGCTGTTTTTT. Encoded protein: CASTLTGNTGELFF.